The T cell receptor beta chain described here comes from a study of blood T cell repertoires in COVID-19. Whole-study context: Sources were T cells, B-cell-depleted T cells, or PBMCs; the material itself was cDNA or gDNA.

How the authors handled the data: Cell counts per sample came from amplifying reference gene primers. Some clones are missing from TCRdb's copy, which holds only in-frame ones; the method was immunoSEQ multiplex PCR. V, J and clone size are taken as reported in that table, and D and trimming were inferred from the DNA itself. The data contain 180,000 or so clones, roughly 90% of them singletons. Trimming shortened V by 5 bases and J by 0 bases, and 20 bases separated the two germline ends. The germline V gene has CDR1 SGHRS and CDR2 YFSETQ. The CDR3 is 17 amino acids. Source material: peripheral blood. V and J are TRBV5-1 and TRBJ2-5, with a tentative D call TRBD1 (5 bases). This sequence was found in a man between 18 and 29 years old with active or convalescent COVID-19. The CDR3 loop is CASRPHGIRQYQETQYF. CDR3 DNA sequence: TGCGCCAGCAGGCCCCATGGGATAAGACAGTACCAAGAGACCCAGTACTTC.